Here is one T cell receptor beta chain with its context. Its matching antigen is unknown. V lost 5 bases and J lost 2; bases outside the gene matches: 8. CDR3 length: 14 residues. Germline-derived CDR1 and CDR2 are GTSNPN and SVGIG (reference sequence). The data were obtained in a study of shared clonotypes between healthy human individuals. Looking at the study overall: The study used three CD4 naive, three CD4 memory, two CD8 naive and one CD8 memory plate per donor. Points from the study as a whole: Roughly 4.6% of naive CD4 clonotypes were common to four donors. Clonotype sharing among donors was thought likely to change with sequencing depth.

As handled by the study authors: Without quality scores, immunoSEQ junctional reads could not be filtered like full-length reads. Libraries were prepared by immunoSEQ multiplex PCR; TCRdb keeps only in-frame clonotypes and omits some of them. The V and J calls and clone size were taken over from that table, and D and trimming were inferred from the DNA. The sample comprises roughly 2.5 million clones, around 94% of which are singletons, and about 0.13% rests with the top ten. The V and J genes are TRBV30 and TRBJ1-2; 7 bases agree with TRBD1. What was sequenced was naive CD4+ T cells sorted from blood. Subset reported: CD45RA+ positively selected. This clonotype was obtained from a young man in good health. The CDR3: CAWEGGAGNYGYTF. DNA of the CDR3: TGTGCCTGGGAAGGGGGCGCCGGAAACTATGGCTACACCTTC.